Described below is a single T cell receptor (beta chain) sequence and its context. The data derive from a study of blood T cell repertoires in COVID-19. Turning to the study itself: Samples came from the United States, Italy and Spain, spanning acute and convalescent COVID-19.

The V gene lost 0 bases and the J gene lost 2 bases, with 13 bases spanning the gap. CDR3 length: 16 amino acids. CDR1 and CDR2 from the germline V gene are LGHNA and YSLEER. The table came from immunoSEQ multiplex PCR; TCRdb's copy has only in-frame clones and leaves some out. The sample holds over 250,000 clones; 80% to 90% are singletons and the top ten take around 9.6%. The sequenced material came from peripheral blood. This sequence joins TRBV4-3 and TRBJ1-2; D is possibly TRBD1 (6 bases). This clonotype was sampled from a woman in her 70s with COVID-19, enrolled during active disease. Written as DNA, the CDR3 is TGCGCCAGCAGCCAAGATTCGCGGACAGAGAACTATGGCTACACCTTC. Its protein is CASSQDSRTENYGYTF.